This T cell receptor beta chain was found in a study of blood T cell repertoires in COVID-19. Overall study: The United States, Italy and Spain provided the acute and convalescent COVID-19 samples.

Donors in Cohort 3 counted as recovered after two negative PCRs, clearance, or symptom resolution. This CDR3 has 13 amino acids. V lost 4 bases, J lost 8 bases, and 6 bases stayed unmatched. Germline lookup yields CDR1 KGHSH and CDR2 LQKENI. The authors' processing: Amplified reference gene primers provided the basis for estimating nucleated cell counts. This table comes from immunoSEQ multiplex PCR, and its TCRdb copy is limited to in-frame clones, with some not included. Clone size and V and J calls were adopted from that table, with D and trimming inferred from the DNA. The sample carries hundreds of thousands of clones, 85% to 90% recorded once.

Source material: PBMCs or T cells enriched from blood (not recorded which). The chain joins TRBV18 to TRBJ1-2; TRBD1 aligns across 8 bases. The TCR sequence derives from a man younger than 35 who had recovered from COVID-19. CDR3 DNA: TGTGCCAGCTCACAACAGGGGGTGAGGGGCTACACCTTC. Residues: CASSQQGVRGYTF.